The rows below give T cell receptor beta chains drawn from one sample of a study of shared clonotypes between healthy human individuals. Produced via immunoSEQ multiplex PCR; TCRdb's table is partial and in-frame only. The table shows 2,500,000 or so clones, with about 90% occurring only once. Sequenced sample: naive CD4+ T cells from PBMCs. These receptors were obtained from a man aged 18 to 35 in good health. Some clones in this sample may be carry-over from other donors' samples. CDR3s include the opening cysteine and the closing phenylalanine or tryptophan. The D gene is left open where the match is weak. The listing skips clone size in some rows; elsewhere it reads once, few, many or a size class.

J gene: TRBJ2-7
D gene: TRBD2
V gene: TRBV5-4
clone size: NA
CDR3 protein: CASAPASGRPGEQYF
CDR3 DNA: TGTGCCAGCGCACCGGCGAGCGGGAGGCCGGGGGAGCAGTACTTC

J gene: TRBJ1-1
D gene: NA
V gene: TRBV4-2
clone size: NA
CDR3 protein: CASSQGRITEAFF
CDR3 DNA: TGTGCCAGCAGCCAAGGCCGGATAACTGAAGCTTTCTTT

J gene: TRBJ1-5
D gene: NA
V gene: TRBV2
clone size: NA
CDR3 protein: CASSPGRTLMPQHF
CDR3 DNA: TGTGCCAGCAGCCCGGGACGGACACTTATGCCCCAGCATTTT

J gene: TRBJ2-3
D gene: TRBD2
V gene: TRBV27
clone size: NA
CDR3 protein: CASSLTGLAGVGTDTQYF
CDR3 DNA: TGTGCCAGCAGTTTAACGGGACTAGCGGGAGTCGGCACAGATACGCAGTATTTT

J gene: TRBJ1-2
D gene: NA
V gene: TRBV14
clone size: NA
CDR3 protein: CASSQGPLPVYGYTF
CDR3 DNA: TGTGCCAGCAGCCAAGGGCCTCTCCCGGTCTATGGCTACACCTTC

J gene: TRBJ2-5
D gene: TRBD1
V gene: TRBV19
clone size: NA
CDR3 protein: CASRKTGEQETQYF
CDR3 DNA: TGTGCCAGTAGGAAAACAGGGGAACAAGAGACCCAGTACTTC

J gene: TRBJ2-5
D gene: TRBD2
V gene: TRBV6-5
clone size: NA
CDR3 protein: CASSRLAAQETQYF
CDR3 DNA: TGTGCCAGCAGTAGACTAGCGGCTCAAGAGACCCAGTACTTC

J gene: TRBJ2-2
D gene: TRBD2
V gene: TRBV5-1
clone size: NA
CDR3 protein: CASSLGIAGNTGELFF
CDR3 DNA: TGCGCCAGCAGCTTGGGAATAGCGGGGAACACCGGGGAGCTGTTTTTT

J gene: TRBJ2-1
D gene: NA
V gene: TRBV7-9
clone size: NA
CDR3 protein: CASSTLPGSAQFF
CDR3 DNA: TGTGCCAGCAGCACCCTCCCGGGGAGTGCGCAGTTCTTC

J gene: TRBJ1-1
D gene: NA
V gene: TRBV5-5
clone size: NA
CDR3 protein: CASSLVGMNTEAFF
CDR3 DNA: TGTGCCAGCAGCTTGGTTGGGATGAACACTGAAGCTTTCTTT

J gene: TRBJ2-5
D gene: NA
V gene: TRBV5-1
clone size: NA
CDR3 protein: CASSLWPGQQETQYF
CDR3 DNA: TGCGCCAGCAGCTTGTGGCCCGGACAACAAGAGACCCAGTACTTC

J gene: TRBJ1-3
D gene: NA
V gene: TRBV5-4
clone size: once
CDR3 protein: CASSSSGGENTIYF
CDR3 DNA: TGTGCCAGCAGCTCGTCAGGCGGGGAAAACACCATATATTTT

J gene: TRBJ2-2
D gene: NA
V gene: TRBV27
clone size: once
CDR3 protein: CASSFLSLDTGELFF
CDR3 DNA: TGTGCCAGCAGTTTCTTGTCGTTGGACACCGGGGAGCTGTTTTTT

J gene: TRBJ2-7
D gene: NA
V gene: TRBV7-9
clone size: NA
CDR3 protein: CASSPTWGANYEQYF
CDR3 DNA: TGTGCCAGCAGCCCGACGTGGGGGGCCAACTACGAGCAGTACTTC

J gene: TRBJ2-5
D gene: NA
V gene: TRBV5-1
clone size: NA
CDR3 protein: CASSFNTEATETQYF
CDR3 DNA: TGCGCCAGCAGCTTTAATACAGAAGCGACCGAGACCCAGTACTTC

J gene: TRBJ2-4
D gene: NA
V gene: TRBV28
clone size: NA
CDR3 protein: CASIDPDKNIQYF
CDR3 DNA: TGTGCCAGCATCGACCCAGACAAAAACATTCAGTACTTC

J gene: TRBJ2-7
D gene: TRBD2
V gene: TRBV11-2
clone size: NA
CDR3 protein: CASKRGGYEQYF
CDR3 DNA: TGTGCCAGCAAGCGGGGGGGCTACGAGCAGTACTTC

J gene: TRBJ2-1
D gene: TRBD1
V gene: TRBV2
clone size: once
CDR3 protein: CASSTSGGSYNEQFF
CDR3 DNA: TGTGCCAGCAGTACATCAGGGGGATCCTACAATGAGCAGTTCTTC

J gene: TRBJ2-5
D gene: TRBD1
V gene: TRBV7-3
clone size: NA
CDR3 protein: CASSRTGAYQETQYF
CDR3 DNA: TGTGCCAGCAGCCGGACAGGGGCCTACCAAGAGACCCAGTACTTC

J gene: TRBJ1-1
D gene: NA
V gene: TRBV19
clone size: NA
CDR3 protein: CASSSWYTEAFF
CDR3 DNA: TGTGCCAGTAGTTCCTGGTACACTGAAGCTTTCTTT

J gene: TRBJ1-2
D gene: TRBD1
V gene: TRBV28
clone size: NA
CDR3 protein: CASSLRQGSNYGYTF
CDR3 DNA: TGTGCCAGCAGTTTGCGACAGGGGTCTAACTATGGCTACACCTTC

J gene: TRBJ2-6
D gene: NA
V gene: TRBV27
clone size: NA
CDR3 protein: CASSPLGQSGANVLTF
CDR3 DNA: TGTGCCAGCAGTCCTCTCGGACAGTCTGGGGCCAACGTCCTGACTTTC

J gene: TRBJ1-1
D gene: NA
V gene: TRBV18
clone size: few
CDR3 protein: CASSYSPRGGVTEAFF
CDR3 DNA: TGTGCCAGCTCATATTCCCCGCGGGGGGGTGTCACTGAAGCTTTCTTT

J gene: TRBJ2-1
D gene: NA
V gene: TRBV7-2
clone size: NA
CDR3 protein: CASTSRGYEQFF
CDR3 DNA: TGTGCCAGCACCTCGAGAGGGTATGAGCAGTTCTTC

J gene: TRBJ2-5
D gene: NA
V gene: TRBV7-8
clone size: NA
CDR3 protein: CASSPPGAQYF
CDR3 DNA: TGTGCCAGCAGCCCCCCAGGGGCCCAGTACTTC

J gene: TRBJ1-1
D gene: NA
V gene: TRBV5-1
clone size: NA
CDR3 protein: CASTDELRGNTEAFF
CDR3 DNA: TGCGCCAGCACCGACGAGTTAAGGGGGAACACTGAAGCTTTCTTT

J gene: TRBJ2-1
D gene: NA
V gene: TRBV5-8
clone size: NA
CDR3 protein: CASRQTIALVEQFF
CDR3 DNA: TGTGCCAGCAGACAGACGATCGCCCTGGTAGAGCAGTTCTTC

J gene: TRBJ2-7
D gene: NA
V gene: TRBV29-1
clone size: NA
CDR3 protein: CSVEGSNYGGPAYEQYF
CDR3 DNA: TGCAGCGTTGAAGGTTCTAATTACGGGGGCCCAGCCTACGAGCAGTACTTC

J gene: TRBJ2-3
D gene: NA
V gene: TRBV14
clone size: NA
CDR3 protein: CASSLLLTDTQYF
CDR3 DNA: TGTGCCAGCAGCCTCCTGCTTACAGATACGCAGTATTTT

J gene: TRBJ2-3
D gene: TRBD2
V gene: TRBV2
clone size: NA
CDR3 protein: CASTGNRGSDTQYF
CDR3 DNA: TGTGCCAGCACCGGTAACCGCGGGAGTGATACGCAGTATTTT

J gene: TRBJ2-7
D gene: NA
V gene: TRBV5-1
clone size: NA
CDR3 protein: CASSRDLGYEQYF
CDR3 DNA: TGCGCCAGCAGCAGGGACTTGGGGTACGAGCAGTACTTC

J gene: TRBJ2-1
D gene: NA
V gene: TRBV19
clone size: NA
CDR3 protein: CASSGRPSSYNEQFF
CDR3 DNA: TGTGCCAGTTCGGGACGCCCGAGCTCCTACAATGAGCAGTTCTTC

J gene: TRBJ1-4
D gene: NA
V gene: TRBV27
clone size: NA
CDR3 protein: CASSIGGVNEKLFF
CDR3 DNA: TGTGCCAGCAGTATAGGGGGAGTTAATGAAAAACTGTTTTTT

J gene: TRBJ1-3
D gene: TRBD1
V gene: TRBV28
clone size: NA
CDR3 protein: CASLGQGAHTIYF
CDR3 DNA: TGTGCCAGCTTAGGACAGGGGGCGCACACCATATATTTT

J gene: TRBJ2-3
D gene: TRBD2
V gene: TRBV7-9
clone size: once
CDR3 protein: CASSLAGREAEDTQYF
CDR3 DNA: TGTGCCAGCAGCTTAGCTGGGCGGGAGGCGGAAGATACGCAGTATTTT

J gene: TRBJ2-6
D gene: NA
V gene: TRBV19
clone size: once
CDR3 protein: CASGPRSGANVLTF
CDR3 DNA: TGTGCCAGCGGTCCGCGGTCTGGGGCCAACGTCCTGACTTTC

J gene: TRBJ1-1
D gene: NA
V gene: TRBV19
clone size: NA
CDR3 protein: CASSMSGILNTEAFF
CDR3 DNA: TGTGCCAGTAGTATGTCGGGCATCCTGAACACTGAAGCTTTCTTT

J gene: TRBJ1-2
D gene: NA
V gene: TRBV4-3
clone size: NA
CDR3 protein: CASSQDYGQVYGYTF
CDR3 DNA: TGCGCCAGCAGCCAAGATTACGGTCAGGTCTATGGCTACACCTTC

J gene: TRBJ2-1
D gene: NA
V gene: TRBV29-1
clone size: few
CDR3 protein: CSVEEGGGSSYNEQFF
CDR3 DNA: TGCAGCGTTGAAGAAGGGGGCGGGAGCTCCTACAATGAGCAGTTCTTC